This TCR beta chain was recorded in a study of T cell responses to AZD1222 COVID-19 vaccine listed by TCRdb under 2021. In terms of the full investigation: AZD1222 recipients with second doses at about 4 weeks or about 12 weeks were pooled, because spike-specific TCR depth and breadth did not differ between schedules. TCR sequencing was performed for over 230 trial participants, of whom 200 to 210 were given two doses of AZD1222 and around 25 were given two doses of MenACWY control vaccine. Enrollment into the trials was organized by age into subgroups of 18-55, 56-69 and 70-plus years, and those subgroups contained roughly 150, 30 and 60 TCR-sequenced participants, respectively.

Worth noting for this clone: No cognate antigen has been identified for it. Within one base of it there is no much larger clone, and no base qualities were kept.

The paper's findings and limits, for the study overall: In the small 56-69-year group, the increase in depth fell short of significance, most likely because of low power. CD4 TCRs associated with the vaccine covered the entire spike protein, and the dominant responses were in regions 160-218 and 743-854. Reportedly, close to half of the unique spike-specific TCRs recognized epitopes lying outside the regions that are mutated in the B.1.351 and B.1.1.7 variants. After two AZD1222 doses, spike-specific TCR breadth and depth were significantly higher than at day 0 and than in MenACWY recipients. No day 14 peak-response samples were available, so repertoires were characterized only after the peak T cell response. Conclusions about previously exposed vaccinees were limited because only six AZD1222 recipients were SARS-CoV-2 seropositive at baseline. Participants were mostly white British and included more females than males, and it was suggested by the authors that clonal diversity may have been underestimated.

According to the study, the label for this sample's time point signals: baseline before first vaccination. Samples from vaccinated people were obtained from the UK trials COV001 and COV002, which included a single-blind randomized controlled phase 2/3 trial of AZD1222 (ChAdOx1 nCoV-19) in healthy adults. Trial participant PBMC samples were collected at day 0 and day 28 after the second dose for TCRbeta chain sequencing. The CDR3 regions of human TCRbeta chains were subjected to immunosequencing. The source study handled its data this way. TCRs in the repertoires were matched against a reference library of SARS-CoV-2-specific TCRs that had been generated with the MIRA antigen-specificity platform. Breadth was defined as the fraction of unique TCRs that were SARS-CoV-2-associated. Depth was defined as the fraction of total T cells that were SARS-CoV-2-associated. Using the MIRA data, each spike-specific TCR was assigned both to the spike region to which the TCR was reactive and to a CD4 or CD8 class. Log10-transformed breadth and depth values were compared by one-way ANOVA with Sidak's multiple comparisons tests. This immuneACCESS table, as held by TCRdb, lists in-frame sequences with V and J called but not all clones. Of the missing ones, under half trace to an unresolved V gene in checked studies; the others have no known cause. That table gives V, J and clone size, and the DNA gave D and trimming. Present in this sample are around 120,000 clones, under 85% of which were seen just once. Of the sample, approximately 5.9% is held by the ten largest clones.

The specimen was peripheral blood, collected on day 0 of AZD1222 vaccination. The receptor was isolated from an adult in good health.

The CDR3 reads as follows: CASSWRNTGELFF. DNA sequence: TGTGCCAGCAGTTGGAGAAACACCGGGGAGCTGTTTTTT. Here the chain combines TRBV6-2 or TRBV6-3 and TRBJ2-2; the D gene is not confidently resolved. Looking up the germline V gene yields CDR1 MNHEY and CDR2 SVGEGT. The CDR3 covers 13 residues, taking in both the cysteine and the phenylalanine. Just CDR3 DNA is preserved here, 39 bases in frame from base 1. V lost 4 bases and J lost 2 bases; the stretch between them is 5 bases long.